These 8 T cell receptor beta chains originate from one sample sequenced in a study of graft-versus-host responses after intestinal transplantation. For these TCRs, the target antigens are not known. Using immunoSEQ multiplex PCR, the repertoire was profiled, and TCRdb retains in-frame clones only, with some absent. Of about 90,000 clones detected, 88% appear once; the ten largest clones hold approximately 0.3%. The sequencing used unstimulated CD4+ T cells sorted from spleen or lymph node cells, collected before transplant. These receptor sequences come from a human donor who was the organ donor for an intestinal transplant.

The V and J genes are TRBV29-1 and TRBJ1-1, with D possibly TRBD1 on 6 matching bases. The CDR3 is made up of 14 amino acids. The germline V and J ends were trimmed by 6 bases and 0 bases, with 14 bases remaining between them. Germline CDR1 and CDR2: SQVTM and ANQGSEA. This CDR3 reads CSVPWGPLNTEAFF. For the CDR3, the DNA is TGCAGCGTCCCCTGGGGGCCTTTGAACACTGAAGCTTTCTTT.

The rearrangement joins TRBV29-1 to TRBJ2-3, with 13 bases fitting TRBD2. V lost 6 bases and J lost 2; bases outside the gene matches: 5. CDR3 length equals 15 residues. Looked up from germline, CDR1 is SQVTM and CDR2 is ANQGSEA. CDR3 nucleotides: TGCAGCGTCCTCGGACTAGCGGGGGTCACAGATACGCAGTATTTT. Translated: CSVLGLAGVTDTQYF.

The genes are TRBV5-1 and TRBJ1-2; weak D call: TRBD1 (5 bases). CDR1 is SGHRS, CDR2 YFSETQ, per germline. The V gene lost 0 bases and the J gene lost 8 bases, with 8 bases spanning the gap. The length of the CDR3 is 12 residues. CDR3 loop: CASSLAGYGYTF. The CDR3 region has the DNA TGCGCCAGCAGCTTGGCAGGGTACGGCTACACCTTC.

This chain links TRBV5-1 with TRBJ1-5; D uncertain. The CDR3 is 13 amino acids. Germline V gene data show CDR1 as SGHRS and CDR2 as YFSETQ. V shed 5 bases and J shed 4 bases, with 10 bases lying between them. The DNA of the CDR3 is TGCGCCAGCAGTACCGGGGATAATCAGCCCCAGCATTTT. Protein product: CASSTGDNQPQHF.

The chain joins TRBV27 to TRBJ2-5; the match to TRBD1 covers 11 bases. Germline V gene sequence: CDR1 MNHEY, CDR2 SMNVEV (reference sequence). The V and J ends lost 6 bases and 4 bases, in that order; junction bases with no gene match: 4. The CDR3 length is 14 residues. The CDR3 sequence: CASSRDRGGETQYF. In DNA, the CDR3 is TGTGCCAGCAGCCGGGACAGGGGGGGAGAGACCCAGTACTTC.

This clone was observed once. This rearrangement joins TRBV28 to TRBJ1-2, with D possibly TRBD1 on 5 matching bases. The CDR3 has 14 amino acids. V lost 5 bases and J 4 bases, leaving 14 bases between the germline ends. Germline V gene data show CDR1 as MDHEN and CDR2 as SYDVKM. Written as DNA, the CDR3 is TGTGCCAGCAGTGGGGGGGACCGCACCTATGGCTACACCTTC. This translates into CASSGGDRTYGYTF.

This clone was counted once. The CDR3 nucleotides are TGCGCCAGCAGCCCCCCAATGAAAGCGAAAGAGACCCAGTACTTC. Encoded protein: CASSPPMKAKETQYF. This rearrangement joins TRBV4-1 to TRBJ2-5; no clear D gene. CDR1 and CDR2 from the germline V gene are MGHRA and YSYEKL. The CDR3 sequence is 15 residues long. The V and J ends lost 4 bases and 3 bases respectively, with 15 bases between them.

CDR3 residues: CASRPGQVVGEQYF. The CDR3, as DNA: TGTGCCAGCAGACCGGGACAGGTCGTTGGCGAGCAGTACTTC. This chain connects TRBV6-5 to TRBJ2-7; 8 bases align to TRBD1. V shed 6 bases and J 6 bases; nucleotides not matched to a gene: 10. Germline CDR1 and CDR2: MNHEY and SVGAGI. The CDR3 is 14 amino acids.